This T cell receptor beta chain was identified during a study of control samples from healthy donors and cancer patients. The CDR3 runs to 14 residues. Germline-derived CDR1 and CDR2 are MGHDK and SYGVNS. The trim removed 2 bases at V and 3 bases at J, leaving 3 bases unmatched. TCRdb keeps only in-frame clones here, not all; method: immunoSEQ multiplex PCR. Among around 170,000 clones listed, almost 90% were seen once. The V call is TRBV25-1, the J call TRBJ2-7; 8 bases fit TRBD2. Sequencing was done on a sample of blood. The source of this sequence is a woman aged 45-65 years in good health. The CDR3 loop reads CASSEPSGYYEQYF. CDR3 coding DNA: TGTGCCAGCAGTGAACCTAGCGGGTACTACGAGCAGTACTTC.